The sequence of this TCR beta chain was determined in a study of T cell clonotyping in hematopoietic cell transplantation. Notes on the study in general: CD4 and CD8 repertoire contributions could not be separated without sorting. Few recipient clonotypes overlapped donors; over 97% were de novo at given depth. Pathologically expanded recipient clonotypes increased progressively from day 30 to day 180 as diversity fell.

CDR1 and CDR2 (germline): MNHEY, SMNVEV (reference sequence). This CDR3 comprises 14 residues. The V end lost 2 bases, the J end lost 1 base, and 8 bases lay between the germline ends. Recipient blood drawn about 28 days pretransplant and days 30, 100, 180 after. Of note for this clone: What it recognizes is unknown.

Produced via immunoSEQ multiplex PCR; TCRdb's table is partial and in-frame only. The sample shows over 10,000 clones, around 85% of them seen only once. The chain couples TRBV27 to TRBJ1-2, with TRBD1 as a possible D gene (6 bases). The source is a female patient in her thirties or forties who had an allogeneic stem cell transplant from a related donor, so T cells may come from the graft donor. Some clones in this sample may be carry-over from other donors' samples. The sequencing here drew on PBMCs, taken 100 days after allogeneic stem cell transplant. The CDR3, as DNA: TGTGCCAGCAGTTTAAAAGGGGGTAACTATGGCTACACCTTC. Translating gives CASSLKGGNYGYTF.